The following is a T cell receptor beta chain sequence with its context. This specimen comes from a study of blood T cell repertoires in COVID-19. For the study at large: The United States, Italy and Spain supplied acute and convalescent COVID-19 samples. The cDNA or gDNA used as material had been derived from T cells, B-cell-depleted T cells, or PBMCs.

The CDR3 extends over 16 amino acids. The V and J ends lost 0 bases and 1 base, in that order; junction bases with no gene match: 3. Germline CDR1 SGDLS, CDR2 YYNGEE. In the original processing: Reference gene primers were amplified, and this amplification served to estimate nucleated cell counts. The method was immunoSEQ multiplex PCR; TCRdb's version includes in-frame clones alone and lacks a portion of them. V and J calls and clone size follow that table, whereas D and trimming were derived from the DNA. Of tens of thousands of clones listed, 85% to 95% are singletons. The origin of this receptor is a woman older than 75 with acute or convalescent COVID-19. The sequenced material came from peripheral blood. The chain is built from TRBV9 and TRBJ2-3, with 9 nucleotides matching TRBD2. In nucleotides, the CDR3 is TGTGCCAGCAGCGTAGGTAGGACTAGCGGCACAGATACGCAGTATTTT. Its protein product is CASSVGRTSGTDTQYF.